Below are 9 T cell receptor beta chains sequenced from a single sample in a study of T cells in localized non-small cell lung cancer. Using immunoSEQ multiplex PCR, the repertoire was profiled, and TCRdb retains in-frame clones only, with some absent. The sample gives some 19,000 clones, approximately 84% of which show up once; about 2.6% is in the top ten. Sequenced here: peripheral blood, sampled before any cancer treatment. The origin of the receptors is a man aged 40 to 69 with stage I lung adenocarcinoma.

The chain links TRBV4-3 to TRBJ2-7; no reliable D call. CDR3 length equals 13 residues. V lost 4 bases, J lost 4 bases, and 11 bases lay in between. CDR1 and CDR2 from the germline V gene are LGHNA and YSLEER. The CDR3 loop is CASSPSVMYEQYF. CDR3 nucleotides: TGCGCCAGCAGCCCGAGTGTTATGTACGAGCAGTACTTC.

This sequence joins TRBV14 and TRBJ2-7, with D perhaps matching TRBD1 (5 bases). V gave up 1 base and J gave up 8 bases, with 9 bases separating them. Germline-derived CDR1 and CDR2 are SGHDN and FVKESK. This CDR3 region has 12 residues. CDR3 sequence (DNA): TGTGCCAGCAGCCAAGCCGACAGAAAGCAGTACTTC. Translation: CASSQADRKQYF. Variable domain in full (rest from reference TRBV14 and TRBJ2-7): EAGVTQFPSHSVIEKGQTVTLRCDPISGHDNLYWYRRVMGKEIKFLLHFVKESKQDESGMPNNRFLAERTGGTYSTLKVQPAELEDSGVYFCASSQADRKQYFGPGTRLTVT.

The chain uses TRBV2 and TRBJ1-1, with D tentatively TRBD1 (6 bases). Per the germline V gene, CDR1 is SNHLY and CDR2 is FYNNEI. This CDR3 region has 13 residues. V was shortened by 5 bases and J by 5 bases, with 12 bases between the two germline ends. CDR3 protein: CASSQEGGTEAFF. CDR3 bases: TGTGCCAGCAGTCAGGAAGGGGGGACTGAAGCTTTCTTT. The full variable domain, completed using reference TRBV2 and TRBJ1-1, is EPEVTQTPSHQVTQMGQEVILRCVPISNHLYFYWYRQILGQKVEFLVSFYNNEISEKSEIFDDQFSVERPDGSNFTLKIRSTKLEDSAMYFCASSQEGGTEAFFGQGTRLTVV.

The rearrangement joins TRBV4-3 to TRBJ2-7; 7 positions match TRBD1. V lost 1 base and J lost 4; bases outside the gene matches: 1. The CDR3 has 13 amino acids. Per germline, CDR1 LGHNA and CDR2 YSLEER. The CDR3 DNA sequence: TGCGCCAGCAGCCAAGCCAGGGGGTACGAGCAGTACTTC. Its protein is CASSQARGYEQYF.

CDR3 bases: TGTGCCAGCAGGTCCCAGGGGACGGAGACCCAGTACTTC. Protein product: CASRSQGTETQYF. The chain joins TRBV6-5 to TRBJ2-5; TRBD1 might be the D (6 bases). Germline V gene sequence: CDR1 MNHEY, CDR2 SVGAGI. CDR3 size: 13 residues. V lost 6 bases and J lost 5, with 13 bases in between.

This sequence joins TRBV29-1 and TRBJ1-2; unclear D gene. The CDR3 loop spans 9 amino acids. CDR1 is SQVTM, CDR2 ANQGSEA, per germline. V gave up 3 bases and J gave up 8 bases, with 4 bases separating them. The CDR3 loop reads CSVERGYTF. As DNA, the CDR3 is TGCAGCGTTGAGAGGGGCTACACCTTC.

The J gene is TRBJ2-5, the V gene TRBV11-2; 7 bases fit TRBD1. Germline V gene data show CDR1 as SGHAT and CDR2 as FQNNGV. V was clipped by 1 base and J by 5 bases; unmatched bases: 16. The CDR3 is made up of 18 amino acids. The DNA for the CDR3 is TGTGCCAGCAGCTTAGCTCTACTTACAGGGGTGGGCCGGGAGACCCAGTACTTC. Amino acid sequence: CASSLALLTGVGRETQYF.

This chain links TRBV5-1 with TRBJ2-3; 7 bases are shared with TRBD2. V shed 0 bases and J 4 bases; nucleotides not matched to a gene: 8. Germline assignment: CDR1 SGHRS and CDR2 YFSETQ. The CDR3 loop spans 16 amino acids. The CDR3 is CASSLGLASYSDTQYF. CDR3 sequence (DNA): TGCGCCAGCAGCTTGGGACTAGCTAGTTATTCAGATACGCAGTATTTT.

This clone was picked up one time. The V gene is TRBV6-4, the J gene TRBJ2-1; TRBD2 matches 8 bases. J lost 10 bases, V lost 4 bases, and 15 bases had no gene match. CDR3 length: 16 residues. Germline CDR1 MRHNA, CDR2 SNTAGT. The CDR3 protein is CASSAIPGLGLGEQFF. CDR3 in DNA: TGTGCCAGCAGTGCCATACCGGGACTAGGATTAGGGGAGCAGTTCTTC.